One sample yielded the 14 T cell receptor beta chains listed below, sequenced in a study of blood T cell repertoires in COVID-19. Assay: immunoSEQ multiplex PCR; the TCRdb copy retains only in-frame clones and omits some. The repertoire holds tens of thousands of clones, with around 86% as singletons. The sample consisted of peripheral blood. The receptors come from a man in his sixties with COVID-19, enrolled during active disease.

The J gene is TRBJ2-5, the V gene TRBV19; 9 bases match TRBD2. The junction had 9 bases not matched to a gene; V was cut back by 6 bases and J by 4 bases. CDR1 and CDR2 (germline): LNHDA, SQIVND (reference sequence). This CDR3 has 15 residues. The CDR3: CASSVAGALGETQYF. The CDR3, as DNA: TGTGCCAGTAGCGTAGCGGGAGCCTTAGGAGAGACCCAGTACTTC.

The genes are TRBV27 and TRBJ2-1; 8 nucleotides match TRBD2. CDR3 length: 17 amino acids. V was pared by 1 base and J by 4 bases, with 9 bases of the junction left unmatched. Germline V gene sequence: CDR1 MNHEY, CDR2 SMNVEV (reference sequence). The CDR3 nucleotides read TGTGCCAGCAGTTTATTTTGGCTAGCGGGCCCATACAATGAGCAGTTCTTC. Encoded protein: CASSLFWLAGPYNEQFF.

There are a few counts of this clone. V and J are TRBV3-1 (or the pseudogene TRBV3-2) and TRBJ2-5, with unresolved D. V was cut by 0 bases and J by 4 bases, with 3 bases left in between. The CDR3 loop spans 12 amino acids. In germline, CDR1 is LGHDT, CDR2 YNNKEL (reference sequence). The CDR3 protein is CASSQDLETQYF. The CDR3 bases are TGTGCCAGCAGCCAAGATCTAGAGACCCAGTACTTC.

The chain employs TRBV3-1 (or the pseudogene TRBV3-2) and TRBJ1-1; no clear D. V was trimmed by 5 bases and J by 0 bases, leaving 13 bases between them. This CDR3 comprises 15 residues. Germline-derived CDR1 and CDR2 are LGHDT and YNNKEL (reference sequence). CDR3 residues: CASSSRGSVNTEAFF. DNA of the CDR3: TGTGCCAGCAGCTCCCGAGGTTCGGTGAACACTGAAGCTTTCTTT.

J is TRBJ2-7 and V is TRBV10-1, with 13 bases fitting TRBD2. The CDR3 is made up of 15 amino acids. From germline, CDR1 is WNHNN and CDR2 SYGVQD (reference sequence). Unmatched junction bases numbered 5, after V lost 7 bases and J lost 2 bases. The CDR3 loop is CASNSGTSGTYEQYF. The CDR3 nucleotides read TGCGCCAGCAATTCCGGGACTAGCGGGACCTACGAGCAGTACTTC.

This clone was seen only a few times. The V gene is TRBV7-9, the J gene TRBJ1-1; TRBD1 matches 8 bases. The CDR3 sequence is 13 residues long. J gave up 9 bases and V 1 base, and 4 bases lay outside the gene matches. Germline CDR1 reads SEHNR; CDR2 reads FQNEAQ (reference sequence). The CDR3 protein is CASSLEDRDQAFF. In DNA, the CDR3 is TGTGCCAGCAGCTTAGAGGACAGGGATCAAGCTTTCTTT.

The chain employs TRBV28 and TRBJ2-3; D perhaps matches TRBD1 (6 bases). This CDR3 comprises 12 residues. CDR1 and CDR2 (germline): MDHEN, SYDVKM. V lost 5 bases and J lost 13, with 16 bases in between. CDR3 in amino acids: CASSQNRARKYF. The CDR3, as DNA: TGTGCCAGCAGTCAAAACAGGGCTCGGAAGTATTTT. The full variable domain, rest sourced from reference TRBV28 and TRBJ2-3, is DVKVTQSSRYLVKRTGEKVFLECVQDMDHENMFWYRQDPGLGLRLIYFSYDVKMKEKGDIPEGYSVSREKKERFSLILESASTNQTSMYLCASSQNRARKYFGPGTRLTVL.

The chain is built from TRBV2 and TRBJ1-2; the D gene is possibly TRBD1 (5 bases). Germline V lookup: CDR1 SNHLY, CDR2 FYNNEI. CDR3 size: 13 residues. Trimming took off 7 bases at V and 8 bases at J, with 17 bases between the two ends. The CDR3 here is CASKPDSSSGYTF. In DNA, the CDR3 is TGTGCCAGCAAACCCGACAGCAGTTCCGGCTACACCTTC.

The chain combines TRBV12-5 with TRBJ1-1; 9 nucleotides agree with TRBD1. The germline gives CDR1 LGHNT, CDR2 FRNRAP. V was pared by 0 bases and J by 10 bases, with 6 bases of the junction left unmatched. This CDR3 is built from 14 residues. The CDR3 coding sequence is TGTGCTAGTGGTTTGGTAAGACAGGGGGGAAGAGCTTTCTTT. Its protein product is CASGLVRQGGRAFF.

This chain uses TRBV5-1 with TRBJ2-7; a weak D match, TRBD1 (7 bases). This CDR3 has 14 residues. Germline V gives CDR1 SGHRS, CDR2 YFSETQ. Trimming pared 4 bases from V and 0 bases from J, leaving 11 bases between. The CDR3 loop is CASSPGDSSYEQYF. CDR3 DNA: TGCGCCAGCAGCCCGGGGGACAGCTCCTACGAGCAGTACTTC.

This chain uses TRBV18 with TRBJ2-1, with TRBD2 matching 14 bases. Germline CDR1 reads KGHSH; CDR2 reads LQKENI. V shed 1 base and J 6 bases; nucleotides not matched to a gene: 5. The CDR3 sequence is 17 residues long. CDR3 amino acids: CASSPRGLAGVGNEQFF. DNA for the CDR3: TGTGCCAGCTCACCACGGGGACTAGCGGGAGTTGGCAATGAGCAGTTCTTC.

The V call is TRBV19, the J call TRBJ1-1; a weak D match, TRBD1 (6 bases). Germline values: CDR1 LNHDA, CDR2 SQIVND (reference sequence). This CDR3 comprises 15 residues. V gave up 3 bases and J gave up 6 bases, with 17 bases separating them. CDR3 in amino acids: CASSIRGAKSAEAFF. In DNA, the CDR3 is TGTGCCAGTAGTATCAGGGGAGCTAAATCCGCTGAAGCTTTCTTT.

This rearrangement joins TRBV12-5 to TRBJ2-2; TRBD2 matches at 16 bases. There are 19 residues in the CDR3. From germline, CDR1 is LGHNT and CDR2 FRNRAP. Trimming removed 6 bases from V and 5 bases from J; junction bases left unmatched: 12. The CDR3 nucleotides are TGTGCTAGTGGGGACCCGGGACTAGCGGGAGGGCGAAAAACCGGGGAGCTGTTTTTT. Amino acid sequence: CASGDPGLAGGRKTGELFF.

The chain recombines TRBV15 with TRBJ1-1; the D gene is possibly TRBD1 (6 bases). CDR1 and CDR2 (germline): LNHNV, YYDKDF (reference sequence). This CDR3 has 15 amino acids. V gave up 0 bases and J gave up 5 bases, with 13 bases separating them. CDR3 in DNA: TGTGCCACCAGCAGAGATTTGCCTCAGGGGACTGAAGCTTTCTTT. Amino acids: CATSRDLPQGTEAFF.